The clone carrying this TCR beta chain has just a few counts. Its antigen is as yet unknown. Investigators prepared the TCR beta libraries by applying iRepertoire HTBI primers and Arm-PCR of CDR3 regions. TCRdb analysed the multiplex PCR reads with MiXCR anew, one entry per CDR3 protein. The sample consists of about 460,000 distinct CDR3 sequences, roughly 23% of them appearing once. The sample belongs to a study of regulatory T cells in long-lasting Graves disease. Overall study results and limits: New patients shared 950 to 1,000 public clonotypes, fewer than the approximately 2,500 shared by persistent patients.

Time point defined: persistent/refractory GD, antithyroid drugs over 5 years with positive TRAb. RNA extracted from PBMCs served as the sequencing template. Graves' disease diagnosis followed American Thyroid Association guidelines. The sample consisted of peripheral blood mononuclear cells (PBMCs), taken when the disease was refractory, from a patient treated with antithyroid drugs. This TCR was sampled from a female donor with Graves disease.

For the CDR3, the DNA is TGCAGTGCTACCCTCTCCGCTAGACCCACAGATACGCAGTATTTT. Protein sequence: CSATLSARPTDTQYF. The gene calls are TRBV20-1 and TRBJ2-3, with no clear D. Germline assignment: CDR1 DFQATT and CDR2 SNEGSKA (reference sequence). V gave up 4 bases and J gave up 2 bases, with 16 bases separating them. The CDR3 extends over 15 amino acids.